This T cell receptor (beta chain) was found in a study of blood T cell repertoires in COVID-19. Study summary: The analysed material was cDNA or gDNA that came from T cells, B-cell-depleted T cells, or PBMCs.

The protocol was immunoSEQ multiplex PCR, while the TCRdb copy is restricted to in-frame clones and leaves out a portion. The sample lists around 97,000 clones; roughly 87% were seen once. In this sample, this clone turned up once. CDR1 SGHKS and CDR2 YYEKEE come from the germline V gene (reference sequence). The CDR3 is 14 residues long. Trimming took 3 bases from V and 1 from J, leaving 11 bases between them. The sequenced sample was peripheral blood. The receptor was isolated from a human donor in a cohort sampled during active COVID-19. The chain employs TRBV5-5 and TRBJ2-7; D possibly corresponds to TRBD2 (6 bases). The CDR3 nucleotides are TGTGCCAGCAGCTGGGACGGAGGGTCCTACGAGCAGTACTTC. Its protein product is CASSWDGGSYEQYF.